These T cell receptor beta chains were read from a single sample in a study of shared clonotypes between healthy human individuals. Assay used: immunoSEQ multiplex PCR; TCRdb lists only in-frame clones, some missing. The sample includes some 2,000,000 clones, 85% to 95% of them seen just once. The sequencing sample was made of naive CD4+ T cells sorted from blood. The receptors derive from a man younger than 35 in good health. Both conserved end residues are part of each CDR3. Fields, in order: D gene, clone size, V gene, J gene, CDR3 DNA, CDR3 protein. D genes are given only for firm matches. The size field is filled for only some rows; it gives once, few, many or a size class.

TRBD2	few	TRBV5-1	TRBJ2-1	TGCGCCAGCAGCTTGGGGTTAGCGGGAGCCGCCGGTGGATCCTACAATGAGCAGTTCTTC	CASSLGLAGAAGGSYNEQFF
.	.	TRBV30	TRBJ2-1	TGTGCCTGGAGTGCCAGTCGTGAGCAGTTCTTC	CAWSASREQFF
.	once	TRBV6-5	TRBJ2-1	TGTGCCAGCAGTGGGCAGGGGAGCTCCTACAATGAGCAGTTCTTC	CASSGQGSSYNEQFF
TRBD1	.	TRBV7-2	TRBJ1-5	TGTGCCAGCAGCTTGGGGCAGGGGGGGCTGGCCCAGCATTTT	CASSLGQGGLAQHF
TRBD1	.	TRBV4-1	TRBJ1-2	TGCGCCAGCAGCCTCGGGGACAGGTTCTATGGCTACACCTTC	CASSLGDRFYGYTF
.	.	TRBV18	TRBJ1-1	TGTGCCAGCTCAGCCAGGGCTGAAGCTTTCTTT	CASSARAEAFF
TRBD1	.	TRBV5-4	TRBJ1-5	TGTGCCAGCAGCTCCTGGAAAGGGACAGCGGATAGCAATCAGCCCCAGCATTTT	CASSSWKGTADSNQPQHF
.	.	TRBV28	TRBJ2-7	TGTGCCAGCAGTTTCTCCGGGGCCTACTCCTACGAGCAGTACTTC	CASSFSGAYSYEQYF
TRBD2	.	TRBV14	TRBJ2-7	TGTGCCAGCAGAAGCAGCGGGAACTCCTACGAGCAGTACTTC	CASRSSGNSYEQYF
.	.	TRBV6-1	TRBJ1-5	TGTGCCAGCAGTGAAGCGAGCGTTGGGCAGCCCCAGCATTTT	CASSEASVGQPQHF
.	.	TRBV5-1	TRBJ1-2	TGCGCCAGCTCCCGGGGGGACGGCTATGGCTACACCTTC	CASSRGDGYGYTF
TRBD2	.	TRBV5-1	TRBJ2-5	TGCGCCAGCAGCCTACGGACTAGCGGGAGCCACCAACAAGAGACCCAGTACTTC	CASSLRTSGSHQQETQYF
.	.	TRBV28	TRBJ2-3	TGTGCCAGCAGTTTCGGTACTCGCACAGATACGCAGTATTTT	CASSFGTRTDTQYF
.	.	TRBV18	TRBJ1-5	TGTGCCAGCTCACCGGACTCCGGGTTTTTGGTTCAGCCCCAGCATTTT	CASSPDSGFLVQPQHF
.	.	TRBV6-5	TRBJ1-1	TGTGCCAGCAGTACGCACGGTGGGACTGAAGCTTTCTTT	CASSTHGGTEAFF
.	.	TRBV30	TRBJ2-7	TGTGCCTGGAGTACTACGACAGTAACCTACGAGCAGTACTTC	CAWSTTTVTYEQYF
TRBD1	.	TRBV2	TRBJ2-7	TGTGCCAGCAGTGCGGGACAGACTACGGAGCAGTACTTC	CASSAGQTTEQYF
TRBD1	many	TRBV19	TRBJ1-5	TGTGCCAGTACAAGGGACAGGGGGCGTAATCAGCCCCAGCATTTT	CASTRDRGRNQPQHF
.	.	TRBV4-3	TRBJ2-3	TGCGCCAGCAGCCAAGAGGCTGGTACTCTCGATACGCAGTATTTT	CASSQEAGTLDTQYF
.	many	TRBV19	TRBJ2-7	TGTGCCAGTAGTGGGGCCGGTCCCTACGAGCAGTACTTC	CASSGAGPYEQYF
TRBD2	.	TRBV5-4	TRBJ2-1	TGTGCCAGCAGTATAAGCGGGGGGGGAACTGGCGCGGCTCACAATGAGCAGTTCTTC	CASSISGGGTGAAHNEQFF
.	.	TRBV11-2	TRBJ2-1	TGTGCCAGCAGCGTCCTTAACAATGAGCAGTTCTTC	CASSVLNNEQFF
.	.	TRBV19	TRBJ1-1	TGTGCCAGTAGTATAGTAAGCCCACAGGGAAGGACTGAAGCTTTCTTT	CASSIVSPQGRTEAFF
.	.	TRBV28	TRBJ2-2	TGTGCCAGCAGTTTCCCCGCCGGGACCGGGGAGCTGTTTTTT	CASSFPAGTGELFF
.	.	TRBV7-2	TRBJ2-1	TGTGCCAGCAGCGTGGACTATGGCTCCTACAATGAGCAGTTCTTC	CASSVDYGSYNEQFF
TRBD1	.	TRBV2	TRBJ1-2	TGTGCCAGCAGCACCCGACAGGGGGCTAATAATGGCTACACCTTC	CASSTRQGANNGYTF
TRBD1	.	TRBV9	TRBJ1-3	TGTGCCAGCAGTGACAGGGGTTCTGGAAACACCATATATTTT	CASSDRGSGNTIYF
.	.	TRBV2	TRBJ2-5	TGTGCCAGCAGTGGGGAGACAGGAGAGACCCAGTACTTC	CASSGETGETQYF
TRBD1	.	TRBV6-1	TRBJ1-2	TGTGCCAGCACCGAGGGGGCAGCAAACTATGGCTACACCTTC	CASTEGAANYGYTF
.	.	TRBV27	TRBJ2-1	TGTGCCAGCAGGCTAGGTCCCGATGAGCAGTTCTTC	CASRLGPDEQFF
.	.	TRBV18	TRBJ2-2	TGTGCCAGCTCACTGCAAGCATCCACCGGGGAGCTGTTTTTT	CASSLQASTGELFF
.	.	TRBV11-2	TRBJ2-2	TGTGCCAGCAGCTTATATAACGGGGAGCTGTTTTTT	CASSLYNGELFF
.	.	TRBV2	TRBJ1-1	TGTGCCAGCGGCCCGGGTCCCCTAGACACTGAAGCTTTCTTT	CASGPGPLDTEAFF
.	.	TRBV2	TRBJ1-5	TGTGCCAGCAGTGCTGACCCCTATAGCAATCAGCCCCAGCATTTT	CASSADPYSNQPQHF
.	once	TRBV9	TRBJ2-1	TGTGCCAGCAGCGCAAGCAGTTACAATGAGCAGTTCTTC	CASSASSYNEQFF
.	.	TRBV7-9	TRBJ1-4	TGTGCCAGCAGCTACGGCCCCGGGACAAGGGTGGAAAAACTGTTTTTT	CASSYGPGTRVEKLFF
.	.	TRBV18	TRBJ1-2	TGTGCCAGCTCACCAGCCGGACACTATGGCTACACCTTC	CASSPAGHYGYTF
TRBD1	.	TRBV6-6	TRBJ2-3	TGTGCCAGCAGTTACGAGGGACAGGGGAGGGATACGCAGTATTTT	CASSYEGQGRDTQYF
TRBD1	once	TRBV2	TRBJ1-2	TGTGCCAGCAGTGCCCAGGACAGGGGGAGCCTATTCTATGGCTACACCTTC	CASSAQDRGSLFYGYTF
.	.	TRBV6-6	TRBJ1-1	TGTGCCAGCAGTTACTCGGAGGGGTACGCTGAAGCTTTCTTT	CASSYSEGYAEAFF
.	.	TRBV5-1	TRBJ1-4	TGCGCCAGCAGTCCCGACAGCGTTCGTACAACTAATGAAAAACTGTTTTTT	CASSPDSVRTTNEKLFF
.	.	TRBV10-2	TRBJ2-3	TGCGCCAGCAGTGACCCCACAGATACGCAGTATTTT	CASSDPTDTQYF
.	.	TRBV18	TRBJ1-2	TGTGCCAGCTCACAAACAGAGGACTATGGCTACACCTTC	CASSQTEDYGYTF
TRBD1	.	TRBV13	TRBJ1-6	TGTGCCAGCAGCTTACAGGACAGGGGAGATTCACCCCTCCACTTT	CASSLQDRGDSPLHF
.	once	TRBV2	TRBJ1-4	TGTGCCAGCAGCCCGACTGAAAAACTGTTTTTT	CASSPTEKLFF
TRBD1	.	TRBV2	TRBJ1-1	TGTGCCAGCAGTACAGGGGGGAACACTGAAGCTTTCTTT	CASSTGGNTEAFF
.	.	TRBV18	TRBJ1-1	TGTGCCAGCTCACCCCCTGTGGGAAACACTGAAGCTTTCTTT	CASSPPVGNTEAFF
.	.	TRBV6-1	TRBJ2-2	TGTGCCAGCAGTGAAGAAGACAGGCTTTCTGCCGGGGAGCTGTTTTTT	CASSEEDRLSAGELFF
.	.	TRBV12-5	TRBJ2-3	TGTGCTAGTGGTTTGGTACCGCTTGGTGTCGCAGATACGCAGTATTTT	CASGLVPLGVADTQYF
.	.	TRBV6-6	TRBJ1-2	TGTGCCAGCAGTTACTCAGGGGAAGCCGTCTATGGCTACACCTTC	CASSYSGEAVYGYTF
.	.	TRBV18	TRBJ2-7	TGTGCCAGCTCCCCGCAGCCGGGGGCCCACGAGCAGTACTTC	CASSPQPGAHEQYF
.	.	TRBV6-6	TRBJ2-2	TGTGCCAGCAGTTACTCTTTCCAGGGAGGTACCGGGGAGCTGTTTTTT	CASSYSFQGGTGELFF
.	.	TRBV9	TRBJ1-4	TGTGCCAGCAGCCCTCAACTCAGTACAGGGTTTAGTGAAAAACTGTTTTTT	CASSPQLSTGFSEKLFF